The clone carrying this T cell receptor beta chain was seen more than once but under ten times. The target antigen is unknown. This CDR3 region has 16 residues. Germline V gene lookup returns CDR1 LGHNA and CDR2 YSLEER. The trim removed 4 bases at V and 0 bases at J, leaving 8 bases unmatched. The entry originates in a study of blood T cells in healthy people across ages. A second roughly 6 to 11 cycle PCR used barcoded and J-beta primers. TCRdb ran MiXCR on the 5' RACE reads and lists one entry per CDR3 protein. The sample shows approximately 800,000 distinct CDR3 sequences, approximately 25% of them seen only once. Study-wide results and caveats: Any changes in expanded clonotypes were possibly confounded, as donor CMV status remained unknown. Researchers deemed the diversity estimates from one million T cells underestimates.

These same data were also listed under a study on T cells of mothers and their children.

This TCR came from a boy between 10 and 17 years old in good health. The V gene is TRBV4-3, the J gene TRBJ2-7, with 8 bases identical to TRBD1. The sequencing sample was made of blood. The CDR3 spells CASSRLKGQVSYEQYF. CDR3 DNA: TGCGCCAGCAGCCGGTTAAAGGGACAGGTCTCCTACGAGCAGTACTTC.